The clone carrying this TCR delta chain was seen more than once but under ten times. TCRdb's protein for this DNA is that of a much larger clone and differs from the translation at residue 10, likely a read error; the protein shown is the DNA translation. The data are from a study of γδ T cells in repeated Plasmodium falciparum infection. Each sorted gammadelta sample had TRG and TRD chains sequenced. TCRdb re-called the multiplex PCR reads via CATT. The top ten hold under 10% of the sample, which has 80,000 to 95,000 delta-chain clones, more than 1.4% seen once. The V and J ends lost 0 bases and 3 bases respectively, with 13 bases between them. CDR1 and CDR2 from the germline V gene are GEAIGNYY and EKD. The CDR3 is 15 amino acids. Gammadelta T cells were flow-sorted from PBMC into Vgamma9/Vdelta2+ and Vdelta2-negative populations for bulk analysis.

The J gene is TRDJ1, the V gene TRDV2, with D hard to call. TCRdb supplies no J gene; here it was assigned by aligning the nucleotide sequence to germline. The sample consisted of gamma-delta T cells from blood. The origin of this receptor is a pool of human donors (malaria-infected and uninfected, not separated). CDR3 region: CACDTGGTHADKLIF. The CDR3 DNA follows: TGTGCCTGTGACACCGGAGGGACTCACGCCGATAAACTCATCTTT.